This T cell receptor (beta chain) was documented in a study of chronic HIV infection and antiretroviral therapy (dated by TCRdb to 2015 to 2017). Libraries came from 5' RACE. Sequencing was performed on an Illumina MiSeq. TCRdb trimmed public reads at Q25 via fastp, called clones via MiXCR and kept in-frame beta chains. Each CDR3 protein gets just one entry, which takes the most common genes and DNA from the rows behind it. Present in this sample are tens of thousands of distinct CDR3 sequences, about 9.6% of which were seen just once. The top ten hold over 2% of the sample. Regarding this clonotype: Its target antigen remains unknown. The sample holds no much larger clone one base away, and base qualities are not on file.

V loses 1 base of germline sequence and J loses 9 bases, and the interval between the two ends is 14 bases. The cysteine opens and the phenylalanine closes a CDR3 of 14 amino acids. Only the CDR3 part of the read is kept: 42 bases, read in frame from the first base. Via the germline V gene, CDR1 is SGHDT and CDR2 YYEEEE. This receptor was obtained from an adult who had HIV and had not received antiretroviral therapy, or was an uninfected healthy control (not recorded which). Sequenced material: peripheral blood. The sequence joins TRBV5-6 to TRBJ2-1, with TRBD1 tentatively as D gene (7 bases match). The CDR3: CASSLKGGQSEQFF. The nucleotide sequence reads TGTGCCAGCAGCTTGAAGGGGGGACAGAGTGAGCAGTTCTTC. The reference TRBV5-6 and TRBJ2-1 proteins fill in what lies around the CDR3, so the full variable domain reads DAGVTQSPTHLIKTRGQQVTLRCSPKSGHDTVSWYQQALGQGPQFIFQYYEEEERQRGNFPDRFSGHQFPNYSSELNVNALLLGDSALYLCASSLKGGQSEQFFGPGTRLTVL.